This T cell receptor beta chain stems from a study of HIV-infected patients and healthy controls. This CDR3 has 15 amino acids. The germline V gene has CDR1 KGHSH and CDR2 LQKENI. Trimming cost V 2 bases and J 4 bases, with 13 bases left between them. TCRdb recomputed calls from the 5' RACE reads with MiXCR, one row per CDR3 protein. Among tens of thousands of distinct CDR3 sequences listed, about 16% were seen once. This clonotype was recorded at least ten times. The gene calls are TRBV18 and TRBJ2-3, with D possibly called TRBD1 or TRBD2 (6 bases each). Material: CD4+ T cells from blood. This receptor was taken from a human donor in good health. The chain's CDR3 is CASSPMGGESDTQYF. Written as DNA, the CDR3 is TGTGCCAGCTCACCAATGGGGGGCGAATCAGATACGCAGTATTTT.